The clone carrying this TCR beta chain has just one count. The sample originates from a study of blood T cell repertoires in COVID-19. On the study more broadly: From the United States, Italy and Spain came samples of acute and convalescent COVID-19.

V lost 2 bases to trimming and J lost 2 bases, with 15 bases between them. CDR3 length: 17 amino acids. Germline CDR1 reads LGHNA; CDR2 reads YSLEER. Here immunoSEQ multiplex PCR was the method, and the copy in TCRdb shows in-frame clones only, minus some. Altogether some 160,000 clones are present, 80% to 90% being singletons, with the ten largest covering approximately 3%. Sequenced: peripheral blood. The TCR originated in a woman in her sixties with active COVID-19. The genes are TRBV4-3 and TRBJ1-4; possibly TRBD1 for D (5 bases). The CDR3 DNA is TGCGCCAGCAGCCAAAAGGGGAAGGGGTCTACTAATGAAAAACTGTTTTTT. It translates to CASSQKGKGSTNEKLFF.